Below, 18 T cell receptor beta chains from the same sample are listed, as sequenced in a study of OX40 agonist ivuxolimab in advanced cancers. Generated by immunoSEQ multiplex PCR, the TCRdb table keeps only in-frame clones and is missing some. The sample shows tens of thousands of clones, approximately 84% of them seen only once. Sample: CD4+ or CD8+ T cells sorted from blood, taken in a trial of the OX40 agonist ivuxolimab. These receptors were collected from an adult with an advanced solid tumor such as melanoma, head and neck, liver or kidney cancer.

This chain connects TRBV30 to TRBJ1-2; TRBD1 might be the D (5 bases). V was cut by 2 bases and J by 2 bases, with 6 bases left in between. The CDR3 totals 12 residues. Looked up from germline, CDR1 is GTSNPN and CDR2 is SVGIG (reference sequence). As DNA, the CDR3 is TGTGCCTGGAGTCCAGGGAACTATGGCTACACCTTC. Its protein product is CAWSPGNYGYTF.

This clone occurred a few times. V gene TRBV5-4 combines with J gene TRBJ1-1; D not resolved. CDR1 SGHNT and CDR2 YYREEE come from the germline V gene (reference sequence). V dropped 9 bases and J dropped 1 base, with 16 bases sitting between them. The CDR3 spans 14 residues. The CDR3 DNA is TGTGCCACTAAAGGGAGGGTAGGGAACACTGAAGCTTTCTTT. Amino acids: CATKGRVGNTEAFF.

The chain couples TRBV29-1 to TRBJ2-5; D tentatively reads TRBD1 or TRBD2 (6 bases each). The length of the CDR3 is 13 residues. V gave up 4 bases and J gave up 2 bases, with 11 bases separating them. Germline V gene lookup returns CDR1 SQVTM and CDR2 ANQGSEA. For the CDR3, the DNA is TGCAGCGTTGTCAGGGGAGGACAAGAGACCCAGTACTTC. Translated, it gives CSVVRGGQETQYF.

The sample holds a few counts of this clone. This chain joins TRBV10-3 and TRBJ1-2, with D perhaps matching TRBD1 (5 bases). The CDR3 loop spans 14 amino acids. From germline, CDR1 is ENHRY and CDR2 SYGVKD. Trimming left V 2 bases short and J 3 bases short, with 10 bases between. CDR3 in DNA: TGTGCCATCAGTGAGGCGGGACGGGACTATGGCTACACCTTC. It codes for CAISEAGRDYGYTF.

The chain recombines TRBV9 with TRBJ2-7, with 9 nucleotides matching TRBD1. V shed 3 bases, J shed 5 bases, and the junction held 6 bases outside the gene matches. This CDR3 has 14 amino acids. The germline CDR1 and CDR2 sequences are SGDLS and YYNGEE. CDR3 nucleotides: TGTGCCAGCAGCGGACCGGGACAGGGCAACGAGCAGTACTTC. It encodes CASSGPGQGNEQYF. The whole variable domain, remainder taken from reference TRBV9 and TRBJ2-7, is DSGVTQTPKHLITATGQRVTLRCSPRSGDLSVYWYQQSLDQGLQFLIQYYNGEERAKGNILERFSAQQFPDLHSELNLSSLELGDSALYFCASSGPGQGNEQYFGPGTRLTVT.

In DNA form, the CDR3 reads TGTGCCAGTAGTATTGGGGCGCGGTATGGCTACACCTTC. Encoded protein: CASSIGARYGYTF. V gene TRBV19 combines with J gene TRBJ1-2, with a weak D call TRBD1 (5 bases). CDR3 length: 13 amino acids. V lost 3 bases to trimming and J lost 5 bases, with 10 bases between them. CDR1 and CDR2 from the germline V gene are LNHDA and SQIVND (reference sequence). The full variable domain, in which reference TRBV19 and TRBJ1-2 provide the parts outside the CDR3, is DGGITQSPKYLFRKEGQNVTLSCEQNLNHDAMYWYRQDPGQGLRLIYYSQIVNDFQKGDIAEGYSVSREKKESFPLTVTSAQKNPTAFYLCASSIGARYGYTFGSGTRLTVV.

This clone was detected only once. This chain connects TRBV7-9 to TRBJ1-2; D is unclear. The CDR3 length is 11 residues. Per germline, CDR1 SEHNR and CDR2 FQNEAQ (reference sequence). V was cut by 5 bases and J by 3 bases, with 4 bases left in between. Here the CDR3 reads CASSRDYGYTF. DNA for the CDR3: TGTGCCAGCAGCCGGGACTATGGCTACACCTTC.

The chain couples TRBV19 to TRBJ2-3, with 11 bases identical to TRBD2. Germline V gene lookup returns CDR1 LNHDA and CDR2 SQIVND (reference sequence). V trimming: 10 bases; J trimming: 1 base; junction bases outside the gene matches: 7. The CDR3 covers 15 residues. CDR3 coding DNA: TGTGCCACCTTAGCGGGAGGGAGGGGCACAGATACGCAGTATTTT. Translation gives CATLAGGRGTDTQYF.

The count of this clone is one. The chain has TRBV5-4 and TRBJ1-2; D is perhaps TRBD1 (5 bases). Per the germline V gene, CDR1 is SGHNT and CDR2 is YYREEE (reference sequence). Trimming took off 1 base at V and 4 bases at J, with 11 bases between the two ends. This CDR3 spans 14 amino acids. This chain's CDR3 is CASSLNHGTYGYTF. The DNA for the CDR3 is TGTGCCAGCAGCTTGAATCACGGGACCTATGGCTACACCTTC.

The J gene is TRBJ1-6, the V gene TRBV11-2; 8 bases agree with TRBD1. After removal of 5 bases from V and 6 bases from J, the junction contained 6 bases not matched to a gene. The CDR3 is made up of 15 amino acids. Per germline, CDR1 SGHAT and CDR2 FQNNGV. CDR3 loop: CASSPRTGINSPLHF. The CDR3, as DNA: TGTGCCAGCAGCCCTCGGACAGGGATTAATTCACCCCTCCACTTT.

This clone was found once. The V and J genes are TRBV2 and TRBJ2-2; 7 bases map to TRBD2. Germline V lookup: CDR1 SNHLY, CDR2 FYNNEI. The V gene end was trimmed by 7 bases and the J gene end by 4 bases; junction bases not matched to a gene: 6. This CDR3 contains 14 residues. CDR3 region: CASTPSGSTGELFF. The CDR3 bases are TGTGCCAGCACCCCTAGCGGTAGCACCGGGGAGCTGTTTTTT.

CDR3 in DNA: TGTGCCAGCAGTAGACAGGGACCGCAGTTCTTC. Protein sequence: CASSRQGPQFF. The chain recombines TRBV6-1 with TRBJ2-1; the match to TRBD1 covers 7 bases. CDR3 length equals 11 residues. The V gene's germline CDR1 is MNHNS and CDR2 SASEGT. V was pared by 5 bases and J by 12 bases, with 4 bases of the junction left unmatched.

The chain joins TRBV7-2 to TRBJ1-2; a possible D gene is TRBD1 (5 bases). The CDR3 consists of 14 residues. CDR1 is SGHTA, CDR2 FQGNSA, per germline. Trimming stripped 1 base from V and 8 bases from J, with 14 bases between. CDR3 nucleotides: TGTGCCAGCAGCTTAGACTCGGTCAGGGAAGGCTACACCTTC. This codes for CASSLDSVREGYTF.

The V and J genes are TRBV30 and TRBJ1-6, with unresolved D. The CDR3 contains 13 residues. Deletions cut 1 base from V and 13 bases from J, with 14 bases between. Germline values: CDR1 GTSNPN, CDR2 SVGIG (reference sequence). This CDR3 is CAWSAGATRPLHF. The CDR3 DNA reads as TGTGCCTGGAGTGCGGGAGCAACTCGGCCCCTCCACTTT.

The chain employs TRBV14 and TRBJ2-2; D is perhaps TRBD1 (6 bases). The CDR3 has 14 amino acids. The V and J ends lost 4 bases and 5 bases respectively, with 11 bases between them. Germline V CDR1 and CDR2: SGHDN, FVKESK. As DNA, the CDR3 is TGTGCCAGCAGCCTACAGGGACGGACCGGGGAGCTGTTTTTT. Translated: CASSLQGRTGELFF.

In its sample, this clone was seen once. The chain carries TRBV9 and TRBJ2-7; D remains unclear. Germline V gene data show CDR1 as SGDLS and CDR2 as YYNGEE. The CDR3 spans 14 residues. Trimming removed 0 bases from V and 0 bases from J, with 7 bases in between. Here the CDR3 DNA reads TGTGCCAGCAGCGTAGCTCACCTCTCCTACGAGCAGTACTTC. Protein sequence: CASSVAHLSYEQYF.

The gene calls are TRBV7-9 and TRBJ2-5; 10 bases map to TRBD1. Germline CDR1 reads SEHNR; CDR2 reads FQNEAQ (reference sequence). The CDR3 totals 16 residues. V lost 5 bases to trimming and J lost 6 bases; unmatched junction nucleotides: 12. The CDR3 region has the DNA TGTGCCAGCAGCGCCCGTGGGGGGACAGGGGTACAGACCCAGTACTTC. This codes for CASSARGGTGVQTQYF.

This clone was picked up one time. The chain recombines TRBV20-1 with TRBJ2-5; D is uncertain. The J call may be faulty, since TRBJ2-7 better matches the DNA end. The CDR3 sequence is 11 residues long. In germline, CDR1 is DFQATT, CDR2 SNEGSKA (reference sequence). The CDR3 region is CSARGSYEQYF. Here the CDR3 DNA reads TGCAGTGCTAGAGGATCCTACGAGCAGTACTTC.